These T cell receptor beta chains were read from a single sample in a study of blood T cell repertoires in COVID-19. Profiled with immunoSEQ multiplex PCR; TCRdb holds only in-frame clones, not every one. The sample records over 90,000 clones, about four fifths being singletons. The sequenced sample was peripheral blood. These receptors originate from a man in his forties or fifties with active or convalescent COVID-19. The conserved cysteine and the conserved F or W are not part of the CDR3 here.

ASSIGQGGNQPQH | TRBV19 | 13
SVLGGDRAYEQY | TRBV29-1 | 12
ASSEVAAMVEQY | TRBV2 | 12
ASSYSRQGASVTQY | TRBV6-5 | 14
ASSLLGSLSGKLF | TRBV11-2 | 13
ASSEFGSGVGMDTQY | TRBV25-1 | 15
ASMPGGVEQY | TRBV12-5 | 10
ASARSPGSGEFGYGYT | TRBV5-1 | 16
ASSGTSGVSPDTQY | TRBV10-1 | 14
ASERGGLGNEQF | TRBV19 | 12
SVESIRGRTEAF | TRBV29-1 | 12
SVDAWDSNYGYT | TRBV29-1 | 12
ASRDRDGQPQH | TRBV25-1 | 11
ASRQGINTGELF | TRBV25-1 | 12
ASSSSGGVRPETQY | TRBV6-5 | 14
ASSSFAGRTDTQY | TRBV19 | 13
ASSLGDIFGLGDEQF | TRBV7-9 | 15
ASSSRDRVSYEQY | TRBV27 | 13
ASSPKDREFTMNTEAF | TRBV7-2 | 16
ASSWDREYGELF | TRBV5-1 | 12
ASTSQGGVTAYEQY | TRBV19 | 14
ASSLGASGGESDTQY | TRBV7-2 | 15
ASSDQGENSPLH | TRBV6-4 | 12
ASSPGLQETQY | TRBV18 | 11
ASSQSSGTGWEGTGELF | TRBV23-1 | 17
ASSIGRERWTEAF | TRBV19 | 13
ASSDPRYSPLH | TRBV19 | 11
ASSQDLRPGHLNQPQH | TRBV4-1 | 16
ASSPDRGVTEAF | TRBV18 | 12
ASCRQVSGNTIY | TRBV19 | 12
ASSRQGADTIY | TRBV7-9 | 11
ASSVLAGGPRAGELF | TRBV9 | 15
ASSQDRASGGEQF | TRBV3-1/TRBV3-2 | 13
ASSYSPGLVSEQY | TRBV6-5 | 13
ASSLARTPYNEQF | TRBV7-7 | 13
ASLFRGNTEAF | TRBV9 | 11
ASSNEGGPTNYGYT | TRBV19 | 14
ASSEASKGQSAF | TRBV6-1 | 12
ASSTRDSSSSEQY | TRBV11-1 | 13
ASSQEGRGSNQPQH | TRBV4-2 | 14
AWKVGGETQY | TRBV30 | 10
ASSKLAGGAYEQY | TRBV27 | 13
AISPGQGRAEAF | TRBV10-3 | 12